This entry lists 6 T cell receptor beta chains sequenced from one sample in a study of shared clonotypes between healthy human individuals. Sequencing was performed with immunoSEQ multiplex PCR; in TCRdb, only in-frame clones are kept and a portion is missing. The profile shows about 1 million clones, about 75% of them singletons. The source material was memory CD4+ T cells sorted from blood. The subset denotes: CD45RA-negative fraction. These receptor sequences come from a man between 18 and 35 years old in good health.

The DNA for the CDR3 is TGCGCCAGCAGCCGACAGGGGTTTGGTGTTAATGAAAAACTGTTTTTT. It yields the protein CASSRQGFGVNEKLFF. The chain carries TRBV5-1 and TRBJ1-4; 8 bases match TRBD1. Germline trimming cut 4 bases from V and 4 bases from J; bases unmatched to any gene: 9. CDR3 length equals 16 residues. Germline V gene data show CDR1 as SGHRS and CDR2 as YFSETQ.

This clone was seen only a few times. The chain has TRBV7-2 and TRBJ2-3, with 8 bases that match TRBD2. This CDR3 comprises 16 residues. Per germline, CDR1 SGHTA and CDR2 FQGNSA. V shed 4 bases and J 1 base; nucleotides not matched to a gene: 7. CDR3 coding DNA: TGTGCCAGCAGCTCAGGGACTAGTCAAGGCACAGATACGCAGTATTTT. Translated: CASSSGTSQGTDTQYF.

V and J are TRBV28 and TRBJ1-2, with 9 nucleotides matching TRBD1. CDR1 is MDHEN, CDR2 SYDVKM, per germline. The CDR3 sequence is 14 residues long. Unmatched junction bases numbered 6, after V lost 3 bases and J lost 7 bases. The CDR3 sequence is CASSLVQGAGGYTF. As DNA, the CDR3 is TGTGCCAGCAGTTTGGTACAGGGGGCGGGTGGCTACACCTTC.

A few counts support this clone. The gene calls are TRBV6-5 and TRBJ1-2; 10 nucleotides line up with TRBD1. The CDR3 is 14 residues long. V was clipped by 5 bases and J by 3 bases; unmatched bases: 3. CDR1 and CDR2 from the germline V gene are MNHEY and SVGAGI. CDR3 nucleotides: TGTGCCAGCAGTCAGGGACAGGGGTACTATGGCTACACCTTC. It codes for CASSQGQGYYGYTF.

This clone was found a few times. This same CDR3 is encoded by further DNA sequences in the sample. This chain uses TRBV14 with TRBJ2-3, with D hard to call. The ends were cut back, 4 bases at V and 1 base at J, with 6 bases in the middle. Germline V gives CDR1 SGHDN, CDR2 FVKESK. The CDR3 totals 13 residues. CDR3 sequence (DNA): TGTGCCAGCAGCCTGCAGGGCACAGATACGCAGTATTTT. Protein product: CASSLQGTDTQYF.

The CDR3 is CASSHDRVLHEQFF. Written as DNA, the CDR3 is TGCGCCAGCAGCCACGACAGGGTATTGCATGAGCAGTTCTTC. The V call is TRBV4-1, the J call TRBJ2-1; 7 nucleotides agree with TRBD1. V lost 3 bases, J lost 8 bases, and 7 bases stayed unmatched. Germline V gene sequence: CDR1 MGHRA, CDR2 YSYEKL. The CDR3 consists of 14 residues.